A single sample is the source of the 14 T cell receptor beta chains below, sequenced in a study of blood T cell repertoires in COVID-19. Clones were read by immunoSEQ multiplex PCR, and TCRdb kept only the in-frame ones, dropping some. Of 150,000 to 180,000 clones in the sample, roughly four fifths were seen once. The sample was peripheral blood. Receptors were obtained from a woman aged 80 or over with acute or convalescent COVID-19.

The V call is TRBV7-9, the J call TRBJ2-7, with 11 bases aligning to TRBD2. The junction had 4 bases not matched to a gene; V was cut back by 3 bases and J by 3 bases. The CDR3 has 15 residues. Germline loops: CDR1 SEHNR, CDR2 FQNEAQ (reference sequence). CDR3: CASSFAGTSGYEQYF. The CDR3 coding sequence is TGTGCCAGCAGCTTCGCCGGGACTAGCGGCTACGAGCAGTACTTC.

This chain joins TRBV6-2 or TRBV6-3 and TRBJ1-1; a possible D gene is TRBD1 (5 bases). Trimming shortened V by 2 bases and J by 6 bases, and 10 bases separated the two germline ends. This CDR3 is built from 13 residues. Germline V gene data show CDR1 as MNHEY and CDR2 as SVGEGT. The CDR3 sequence is CASSYDRGAEAFF. CDR3 nucleotides: TGTGCCAGCAGTTACGATAGGGGCGCTGAAGCTTTCTTT.

V usage is TRBV6-2 or TRBV6-3 and J usage is TRBJ1-1; 9 bases are shared with TRBD1. The CDR3 is 15 amino acids. V lost 0 bases to trimming and J lost 6 bases; unmatched junction nucleotides: 5. Germline CDR1 MNHEY, CDR2 SVGEGT. This CDR3 reads CASSYSGTGRPEAFF. CDR3 DNA sequence: TGTGCCAGCAGTTACTCAGGGACAGGGAGGCCTGAAGCTTTCTTT.

V gene TRBV7-2 combines with J gene TRBJ2-4; 9 bases fit TRBD2. Germline CDR1 is SGHTA and CDR2 is FQGNSA. This CDR3 comprises 19 residues. The V segment lost 1 base and the J segment 1 base; nucleotides outside the gene matches: 11. This CDR3 reads CASSLVVGTSFVAKNIQYF. CDR3 DNA: TGTGCCAGCAGCTTAGTGGTCGGGACTAGCTTTGTTGCCAAAAACATTCAGTACTTC.

J is TRBJ2-7 and V is TRBV6-2 or TRBV6-3; D is unresolved. CDR3 length: 15 amino acids. Germline V CDR1 and CDR2: MNHEY, SVGEGT. V lost 2 bases, J lost 0 bases, and 11 bases lay in between. The CDR3 protein is CASSYMVSSSYEQYF. The CDR3 bases are TGTGCCAGCAGTTACATGGTTTCGAGCTCCTACGAGCAGTACTTC.

This clone was detected a few times. J is TRBJ1-2 and V is TRBV19; D is perhaps TRBD1 (6 bases). Germline-derived CDR1 and CDR2 are LNHDA and SQIVND (reference sequence). The CDR3 is 13 residues long. V shed 2 bases and J shed 4 bases, with 8 bases lying between them. DNA for the CDR3: TGTGCCAGTAGTATACAGGGGACCTATGGCTACACCTTC. Amino acids: CASSIQGTYGYTF.

With respect to this clone: The junction and the germline gene differ at one end; a read error may be behind it. This chain joins TRBV5-1 and TRBJ1-4; D may be TRBD1 (6 bases). CDR1 is SGHRS, CDR2 YFSETQ, per germline. The CDR3 runs 18 residues. The CDR3 protein is CARSSGGQGRGGNEKLFF. The CDR3 DNA reads TGCGCCCGCAGCTCCGGAGGGCAGGGGCGGGGGGGAAATGAAAAACTGTTTTTT. Filled out from reference TRBV5-1 and TRBJ1-4, the complete variable domain reads KAGVTQTPRYLIKTRGQQVTLSCSPISGHRSVSWYQQTPGQGLQFLFEYFSETQRNKGNFPGRFSGRQFSNSRSEMNVSTLELGDSALYLCARSSGGQGRGGNEKLFFGSGTQLSVL.

V gene TRBV29-1 combines with J gene TRBJ2-1; TRBD2 matches 8 bases. Losses at the gene ends were 7 bases for V and 6 bases for J; bases not matched to a gene: 11. CDR1 and CDR2 (germline): SQVTM, ANQGSEA. This CDR3 has 14 amino acids. CDR3 bases: TGCAGCGGGGCGACCAGCGGGAGTCGCAATGAGCAGTTCTTC. Its translation: CSGATSGSRNEQFF.

This chain joins TRBV5-6 and TRBJ1-5; no clear D. V was cut by 3 bases and J by 1 base, with 11 bases left in between. The CDR3 contains 15 residues. The germline CDR1 and CDR2 sequences are SGHDT and YYEEEE. CDR3 amino acids: CASSSSDISNQPQHF. As DNA, the CDR3 is TGTGCCAGCAGCTCTTCAGACATCAGCAATCAGCCCCAGCATTTT.

This clone has more than one count but fewer than ten. The rearrangement uses TRBV5-6 and TRBJ1-2, with D perhaps matching TRBD1 (6 bases). Between the trimmed V and J ends, which lost 0 bases and 11 bases, there was a span of 20 bases. Germline loops: CDR1 SGHDT, CDR2 YYEEEE. This CDR3 spans 15 amino acids. The CDR3: CASSLVRGALTRYTF. DNA of the CDR3: TGTGCCAGCAGCTTGGTTCGGGGGGCTTTGACGAGGTACACCTTC.

There are a few counts of this clone. Here the CDR3 reads CASSEEGLSVGSGNTIYF. The DNA of the CDR3 is TGTGCCAGCAGTGAGGAGGGGTTGTCCGTAGGCTCTGGAAACACCATATATTTT. The V call is TRBV2, the J call TRBJ1-3; D is perhaps TRBD1 (5 bases). Trimming left V 3 bases short and J 0 bases short, with 18 bases between. Germline assignment: CDR1 SNHLY and CDR2 FYNNEI. The CDR3 totals 18 residues.

The chain links TRBV19 to TRBJ1-1; 9 positions agree with TRBD1. Trimming removed 5 bases from V and 6 bases from J; junction bases left unmatched: 10. The length of the CDR3 is 15 residues. The V gene's germline CDR1 is LNHDA and CDR2 SQIVND (reference sequence). The CDR3 here is CASSSGTGYRAEAFF. CDR3 DNA sequence: TGTGCCAGTAGTTCCGGGACAGGGTACCGGGCTGAAGCTTTCTTT.

In this sample, this clone turned up a few times. This chain links TRBV5-1 with TRBJ1-4, with 9 bases lining up with TRBD1. J gave up 8 bases and V 9 bases, and 11 bases lay outside the gene matches. The CDR3 loop spans 14 amino acids. Germline lookup yields CDR1 SGHRS and CDR2 YFSETQ. Here the CDR3 DNA reads TGCGCCACCAAACCGGGACAGGGTGTGGAAAAACTGTTTTTT. It specifies CATKPGQGVEKLFF.

The CDR3 protein is CASSHGGNNEQFF. The CDR3 DNA reads as TGTGCCAGCAGCCATGGGGGGAACAATGAGCAGTTCTTC. The chain combines TRBV6-2 or TRBV6-3 with TRBJ2-1; D is possibly TRBD2 (6 bases). Trimming stripped 6 bases from V and 5 bases from J, with 11 bases between. Germline V lookup: CDR1 MNHEY, CDR2 SVGEGT. The CDR3 spans 13 residues.